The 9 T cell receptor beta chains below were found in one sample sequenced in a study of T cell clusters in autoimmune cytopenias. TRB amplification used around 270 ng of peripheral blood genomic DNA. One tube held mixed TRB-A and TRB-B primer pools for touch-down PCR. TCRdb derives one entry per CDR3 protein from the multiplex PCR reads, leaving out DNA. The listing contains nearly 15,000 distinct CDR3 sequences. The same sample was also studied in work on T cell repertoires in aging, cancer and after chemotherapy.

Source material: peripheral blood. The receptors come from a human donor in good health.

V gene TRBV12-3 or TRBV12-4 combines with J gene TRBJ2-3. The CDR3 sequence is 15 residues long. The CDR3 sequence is CASRVSVGVRDTQYF.

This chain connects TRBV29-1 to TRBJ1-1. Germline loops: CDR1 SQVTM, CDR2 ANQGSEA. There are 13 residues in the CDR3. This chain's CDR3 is CSGRAVATAEAFF. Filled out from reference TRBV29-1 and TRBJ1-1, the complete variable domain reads SAVISQKPSRDICQRGTSLTIQCQVDSQVTMMFWYRQQPGQSLTLIATANQGSEATYESGFVIDKFPISRPNLTFSTLTVSNMSPEDSSIYLCSGRAVATAEAFFGQGTRLTVV.

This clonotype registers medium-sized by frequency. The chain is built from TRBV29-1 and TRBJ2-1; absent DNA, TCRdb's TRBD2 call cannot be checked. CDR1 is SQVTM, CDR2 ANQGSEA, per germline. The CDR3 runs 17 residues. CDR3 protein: CSVVRGTSGSSYNEQFF.

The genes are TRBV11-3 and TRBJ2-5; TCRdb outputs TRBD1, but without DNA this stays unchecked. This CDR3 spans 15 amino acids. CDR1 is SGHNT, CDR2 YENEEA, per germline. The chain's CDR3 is CASSLGGAIQETQYF.

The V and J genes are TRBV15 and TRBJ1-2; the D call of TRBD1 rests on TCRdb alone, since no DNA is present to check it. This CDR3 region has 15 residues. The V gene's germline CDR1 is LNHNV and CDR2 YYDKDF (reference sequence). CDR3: CATSSGQGSNYGYTF.

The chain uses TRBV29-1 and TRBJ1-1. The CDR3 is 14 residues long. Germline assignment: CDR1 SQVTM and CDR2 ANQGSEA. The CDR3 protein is CSAWSISGTTEAFF.

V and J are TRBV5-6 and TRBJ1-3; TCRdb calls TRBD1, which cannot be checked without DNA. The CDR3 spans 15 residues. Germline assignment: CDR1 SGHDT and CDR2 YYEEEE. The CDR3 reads CASSLGGTGGNTIYF.

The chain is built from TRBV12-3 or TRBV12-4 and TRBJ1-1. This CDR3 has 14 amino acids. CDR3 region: CASRKNTGTEEAFF.

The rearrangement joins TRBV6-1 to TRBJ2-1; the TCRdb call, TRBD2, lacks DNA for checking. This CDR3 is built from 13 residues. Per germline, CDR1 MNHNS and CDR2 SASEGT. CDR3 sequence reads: CATSSGRNNEQFF.